This T cell receptor beta chain came from a study of control samples from healthy donors and cancer patients. TCRdb keeps only in-frame clones here, not all; method: immunoSEQ multiplex PCR. This sample has roughly 170,000 clones, with 91% found just once. The sequencing input was blood. The clonotype originates from a woman between 40 and 50 years old in good health.

The chain's CDR3 is CASSVAPGEKLFF. CDR3 in DNA: TGTGCCAGCAGCGTGGCCCCAGGGGAAAAACTGTTTTTT. The chain carries TRBV5-6 and TRBJ1-4; a possible D gene is TRBD1 (5 bases). Trimming left V 4 bases short and J 8 bases short, with 12 bases between. Germline V gene sequence: CDR1 SGHDT, CDR2 YYEEEE. The CDR3 has 13 residues.